This T cell receptor beta chain was sequenced for a study of blood T cell repertoires in COVID-19 (dated by TCRdb to the early 2020s). Notes on the research overall: Samples covering the acute and convalescent phases of COVID-19 were provided by collaborators in the United States, Italy and Spain. The material from the prospective study consisted of cDNA or gDNA derived from T cells, B-cell-depleted T cells, or PBMCs. The dataset comprised deeply sampled blood TCRbeta repertoires from subjects exposed to, actively infected with, or recovered from COVID-19. The repertoires were released in a freely available public database meant as a resource for research on the immune response to SARS-CoV-2. The samples were drawn from the first 160 participants of the ongoing ImmuneRACE study and from 1,254 subjects provided by 6 global collaborators. The sample metadata nearly always contained a de-identified subject ID, COVID-19 status, age in years and sex. Where HLA class I and class II types were available, the types were taken from metadata supplied by the sample provider, not from assay-based typing. Here is what the overall study found, with its caveats: How much clinical and demographic metadata was included differed by source and by participant, and the metadata was provided uncurated.

Regarding this clone: Its target antigen remains unknown. Base quality data are lacking; no much larger clone is found one base away.

The CDR3 runs 14 amino acids, cysteine and phenylalanine included. Just CDR3 DNA is preserved here, 42 bases in frame from base 1. Taken from the germline V gene, the CDR1 and CDR2 loops are MNHEY and SVGAGI. V loses 4 bases at its end and J loses 6 bases; junction bases beyond the gene matches: 6. Collaborating institutions collected whole blood in K2EDTA tubes following their own protocols. For TCRbeta analysis, collaborators shipped samples as frozen whole blood, isolated PBMCs, or DNA extracted from either of those sample types. The immunoSEQ Assay, a bias-controlled multiplex PCR, was used to amplify TCRbeta CDR3 regions from genomic DNA. As for the authors' bioinformatics: The number of nucleated cells in each sample was estimated from the amplification of reference gene primers within the assay. To quantify the absolute abundance of each unique TCRbeta CDR3 rearrangement, sequence reads were collapsed and filtered. For each sample, productive Simpson clonality was calculated by taking the square root of Simpson's diversity index across productive rearrangements. Drawn from immuneACCESS, this table holds only the in-frame rearrangements with V and J called that TCRdb kept. Clones are partly lost; checked studies trace under half to an unresolved V gene and leave the rest unexplained. That table furnishes V, J and clone size, whereas the DNA furnished D and trimming. For this sample there are some 48,000 clones; roughly 84% appear just once. The ten largest clones capture 2.5% to 3% of the sample.

Input material: peripheral blood. The chain employs TRBV6-5 and TRBJ1-5; 7 middle bases align to TRBD1. The receptor's source is a man aged 45-65 years with acute or convalescent COVID-19. The CDR3 reads as follows: CASSSNRGSQPQHF. The bases read TGTGCCAGCAGTTCGAACAGGGGATCTCAGCCCCAGCATTTT.